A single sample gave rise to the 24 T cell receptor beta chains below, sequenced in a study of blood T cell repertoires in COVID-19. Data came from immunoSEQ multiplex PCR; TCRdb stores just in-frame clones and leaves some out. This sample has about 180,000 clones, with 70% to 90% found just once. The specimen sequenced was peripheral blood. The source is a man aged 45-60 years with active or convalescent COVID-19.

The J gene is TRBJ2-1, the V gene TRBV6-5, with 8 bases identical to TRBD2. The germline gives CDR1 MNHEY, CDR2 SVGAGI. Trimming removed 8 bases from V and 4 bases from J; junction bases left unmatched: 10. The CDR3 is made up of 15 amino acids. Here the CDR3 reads CASRPSGSGYNEQFF. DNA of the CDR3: TGTGCCAGCCGACCCAGCGGGAGTGGGTACAATGAGCAGTTCTTC.

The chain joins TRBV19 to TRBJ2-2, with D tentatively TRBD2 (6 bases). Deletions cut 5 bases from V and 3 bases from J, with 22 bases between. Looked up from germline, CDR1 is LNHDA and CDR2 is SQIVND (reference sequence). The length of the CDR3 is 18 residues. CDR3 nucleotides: TGTGCCAGTAGTTCGAAGGCCGGGACTCTTACGTACACCGGGGAGCTGTTTTTT. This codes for CASSSKAGTLTYTGELFF.

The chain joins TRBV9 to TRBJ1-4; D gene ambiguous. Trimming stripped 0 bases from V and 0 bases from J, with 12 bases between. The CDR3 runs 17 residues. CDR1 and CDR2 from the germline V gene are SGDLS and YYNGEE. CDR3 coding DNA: TGTGCCAGCAGCGTAGGGCCAGCCCAGGCAACTAATGAAAAACTGTTTTTT. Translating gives CASSVGPAQATNEKLFF.

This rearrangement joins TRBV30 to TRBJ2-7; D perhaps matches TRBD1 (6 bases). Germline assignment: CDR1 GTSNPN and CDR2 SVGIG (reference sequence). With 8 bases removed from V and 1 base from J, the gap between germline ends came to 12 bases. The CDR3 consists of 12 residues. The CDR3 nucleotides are TGTGCCACCTACAGGGATTCCTACGAGCAGTACTTC. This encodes CATYRDSYEQYF.

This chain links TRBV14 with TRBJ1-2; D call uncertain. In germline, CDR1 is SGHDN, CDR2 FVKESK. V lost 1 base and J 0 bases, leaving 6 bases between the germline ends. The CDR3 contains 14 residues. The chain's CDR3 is CASSQGRPNYGYTF. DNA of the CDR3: TGTGCCAGCAGCCAAGGGAGGCCTAACTATGGCTACACCTTC.

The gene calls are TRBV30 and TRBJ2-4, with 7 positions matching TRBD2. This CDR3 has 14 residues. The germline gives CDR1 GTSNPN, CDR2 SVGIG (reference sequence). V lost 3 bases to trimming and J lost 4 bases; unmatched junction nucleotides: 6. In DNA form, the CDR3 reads TGTGCCTGGAGGATAGCCGGGGGGAAAAACATTCAGTACTTC. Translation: CAWRIAGGKNIQYF. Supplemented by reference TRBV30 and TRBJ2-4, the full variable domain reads SQTIHQWPATLVQPVGSPLSLECTVEGTSNPNLYWYRQAAGRGLQLLFYSVGIGQISSEVPQNLSASRPQDRQFILSSKKLLLSDSGFYLCAWRIAGGKNIQYFGAGTRLSVL.

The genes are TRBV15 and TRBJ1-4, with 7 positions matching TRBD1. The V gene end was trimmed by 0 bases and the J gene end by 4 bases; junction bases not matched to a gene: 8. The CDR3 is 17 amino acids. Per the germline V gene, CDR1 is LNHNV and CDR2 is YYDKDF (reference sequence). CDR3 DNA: TGTGCCACCAGCAGAGATCGGGACAGCCGTATTAATGAAAAACTGTTTTTT. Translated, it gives CATSRDRDSRINEKLFF.

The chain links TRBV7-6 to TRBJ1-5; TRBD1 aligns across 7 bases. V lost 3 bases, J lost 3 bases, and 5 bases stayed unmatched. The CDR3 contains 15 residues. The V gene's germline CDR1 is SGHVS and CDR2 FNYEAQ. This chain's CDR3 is CASSFGTDTNQPQHF. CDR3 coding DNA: TGTGCCAGCAGCTTCGGGACAGATACCAATCAGCCCCAGCATTTT.

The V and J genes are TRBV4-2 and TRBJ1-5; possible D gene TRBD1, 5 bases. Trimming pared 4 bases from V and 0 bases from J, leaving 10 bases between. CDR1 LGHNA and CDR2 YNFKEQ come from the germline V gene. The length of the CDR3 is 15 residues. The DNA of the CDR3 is TGTGCCAGCAGCCCGACAGTTTATAGCAATCAGCCCCAGCATTTT. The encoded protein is CASSPTVYSNQPQHF.

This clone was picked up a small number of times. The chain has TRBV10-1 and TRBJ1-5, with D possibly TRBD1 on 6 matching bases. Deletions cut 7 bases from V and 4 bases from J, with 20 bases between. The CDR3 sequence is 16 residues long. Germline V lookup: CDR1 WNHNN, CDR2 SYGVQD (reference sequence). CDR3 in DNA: TGCGCCAGCACCCCCCCCCTGGACAGCATTAATCAGCCCCAGCATTTT. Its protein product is CASTPPLDSINQPQHF.

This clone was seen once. CDR3 DNA: TGTGCCAGCAGCTTGGGTCTAGGATTCACAGATACGCAGTATTTT. Its protein is CASSLGLGFTDTQYF. The chain links TRBV5-6 to TRBJ2-3; D unresolved. Germline CDR1 SGHDT, CDR2 YYEEEE. Trimming took 0 bases from V and 2 from J, leaving 10 bases between them. CDR3 length equals 15 residues. The whole variable domain, filled in from reference TRBV5-6 and TRBJ2-3, reads DAGVTQSPTHLIKTRGQQVTLRCSPKSGHDTVSWYQQALGQGPQFIFQYYEEEERQRGNFPDRFSGHQFPNYSSELNVNALLLGDSALYLCASSLGLGFTDTQYFGPGTRLTVL.

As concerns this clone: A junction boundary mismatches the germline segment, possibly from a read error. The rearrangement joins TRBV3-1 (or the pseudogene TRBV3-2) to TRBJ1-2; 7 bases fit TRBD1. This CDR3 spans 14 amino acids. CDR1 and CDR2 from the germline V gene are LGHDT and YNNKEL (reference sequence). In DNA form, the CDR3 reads TGTGCCAGCAGCCAAGACTCAACAGGGGTCGGGGTCGGCTTC. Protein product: CASSQDSTGVGVGF.

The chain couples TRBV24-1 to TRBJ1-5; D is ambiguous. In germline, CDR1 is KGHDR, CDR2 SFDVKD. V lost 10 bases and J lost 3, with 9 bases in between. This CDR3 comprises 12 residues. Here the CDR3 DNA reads TGTGCCACTTCTGGGCTCAATCAGCCCCAGCATTTT. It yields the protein CATSGLNQPQHF.

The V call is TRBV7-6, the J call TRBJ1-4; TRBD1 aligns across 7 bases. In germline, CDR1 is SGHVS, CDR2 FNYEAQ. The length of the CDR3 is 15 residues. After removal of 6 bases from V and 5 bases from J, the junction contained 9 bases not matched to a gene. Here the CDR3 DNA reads TGTGCCAGCAGTCGTACCGGGACAGTCAATGAAAAACTGTTTTTT. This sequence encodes CASSRTGTVNEKLFF.

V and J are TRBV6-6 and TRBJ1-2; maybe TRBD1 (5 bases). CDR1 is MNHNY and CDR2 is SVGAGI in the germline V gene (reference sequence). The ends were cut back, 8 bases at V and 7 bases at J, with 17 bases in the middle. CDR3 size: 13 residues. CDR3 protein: CASLFPGKSGYTF. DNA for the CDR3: TGTGCCAGCTTATTCCCAGGGAAGTCTGGCTACACCTTC.

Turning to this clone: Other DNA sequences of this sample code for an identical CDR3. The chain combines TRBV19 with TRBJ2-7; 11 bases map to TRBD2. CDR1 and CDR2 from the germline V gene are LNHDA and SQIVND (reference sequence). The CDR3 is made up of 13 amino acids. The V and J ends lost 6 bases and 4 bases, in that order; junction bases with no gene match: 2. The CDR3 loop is CASSGLAGYEQYF. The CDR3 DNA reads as TGTGCCAGTAGCGGACTAGCGGGTTACGAGCAGTACTTC. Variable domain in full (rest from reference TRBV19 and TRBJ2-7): DGGITQSPKYLFRKEGQNVTLSCEQNLNHDAMYWYRQDPGQGLRLIYYSQIVNDFQKGDIAEGYSVSREKKESFPLTVTSAQKNPTAFYLCASSGLAGYEQYFGPGTRLTVT.

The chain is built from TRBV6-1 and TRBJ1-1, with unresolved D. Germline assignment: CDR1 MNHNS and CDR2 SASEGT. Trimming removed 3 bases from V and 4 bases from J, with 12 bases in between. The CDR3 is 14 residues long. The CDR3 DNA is TGTGCCAGCAGTGAGAACCCCCCGGTCACTGAAGCTTTCTTT. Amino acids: CASSENPPVTEAFF.

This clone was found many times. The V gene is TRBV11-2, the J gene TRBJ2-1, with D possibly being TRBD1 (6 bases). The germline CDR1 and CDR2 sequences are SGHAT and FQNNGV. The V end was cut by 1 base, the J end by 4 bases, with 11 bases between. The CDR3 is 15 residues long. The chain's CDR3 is CASSLGTGRYNEQFF. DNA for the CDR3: TGTGCCAGCAGCTTAGGCACAGGGCGGTACAATGAGCAGTTCTTC.

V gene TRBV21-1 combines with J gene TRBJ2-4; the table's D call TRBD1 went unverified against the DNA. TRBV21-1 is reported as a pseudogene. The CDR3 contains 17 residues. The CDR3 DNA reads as TGTGCCAACGCAACCCCTGACAGCCCCTTAGCCAAAAACATTCAGTACTTC. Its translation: CANATPDSPLAKNIQYF.

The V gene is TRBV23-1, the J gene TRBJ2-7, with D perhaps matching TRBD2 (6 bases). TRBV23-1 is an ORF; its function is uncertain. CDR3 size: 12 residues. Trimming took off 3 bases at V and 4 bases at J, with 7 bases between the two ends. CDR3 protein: CASSHGRYEQYF. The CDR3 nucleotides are TGCGCCAGCAGTCACGGGAGATACGAGCAGTACTTC.

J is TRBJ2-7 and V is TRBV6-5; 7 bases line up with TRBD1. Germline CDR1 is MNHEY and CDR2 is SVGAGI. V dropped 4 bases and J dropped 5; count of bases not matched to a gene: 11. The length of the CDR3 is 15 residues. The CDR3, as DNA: TGTGCCAGCAGTTCGTCTCCCGGACAGGCCCACGAGCAGTACTTC. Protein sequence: CASSSSPGQAHEQYF.

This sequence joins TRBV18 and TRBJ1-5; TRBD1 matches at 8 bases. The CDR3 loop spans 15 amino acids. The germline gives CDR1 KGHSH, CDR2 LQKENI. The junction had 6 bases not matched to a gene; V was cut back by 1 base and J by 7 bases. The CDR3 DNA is TGTGCCAGCTCACCACAAGGGACAGGAGGACAGCCCCAGCATTTT. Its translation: CASSPQGTGGQPQHF.

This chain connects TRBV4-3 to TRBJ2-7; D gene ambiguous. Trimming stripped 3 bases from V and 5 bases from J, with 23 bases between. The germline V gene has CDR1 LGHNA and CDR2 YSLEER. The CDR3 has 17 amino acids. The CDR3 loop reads CASSQDDKVSQNDEQYF. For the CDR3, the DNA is TGCGCCAGCAGCCAGGATGACAAGGTAAGCCAGAATGACGAGCAGTACTTC.

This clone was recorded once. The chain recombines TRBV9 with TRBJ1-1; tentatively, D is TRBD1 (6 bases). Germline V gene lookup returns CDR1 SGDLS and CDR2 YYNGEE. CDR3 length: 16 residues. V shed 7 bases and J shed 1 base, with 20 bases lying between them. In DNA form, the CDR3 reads TGTGCCAGCGTTAAGGGGGAAACTTACGGGAACACTGAAGCTTTCTTT. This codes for CASVKGETYGNTEAFF.